A selection of T cell receptor beta chains follows, all from one sample in a study of cytomegalovirus exposure and HLA in healthy donors. Clones were sequenced by immunoSEQ multiplex PCR, and TCRdb holds only the in-frame ones, with some missing. This table holds 190,000 or so clones, around 74% found once. The specimen sequenced was PBMCs. The receptors here all came from a girl aged 5-17 years in good health and CMV-seropositive. Each CDR3 is given with its conserved first and last residue. The D gene is left open where the match is weak.

j_gene | len | v_gene | d_gene | CDR3aa
TRBJ2-2 | 14 | TRBV10-3 | - | CAISGTGYTGELFF
TRBJ1-6 | 16 | TRBV27 | TRBD1 | CASRPGTGANNSPLHF
TRBJ1-2 | 14 | TRBV4-1 | - | CASSQDRSNYGYTF
TRBJ1-3 | 18 | TRBV5-1 | - | CASSLGGGASSSGNTIYF
TRBJ1-5 | 16 | TRBV6-1 | TRBD1 | CASSERAGGSNQPQHF
TRBJ2-2 | 15 | TRBV6-5 | TRBD1 | CASSSDREITGELFF
TRBJ2-5 | 20 | TRBV27 | TRBD2 | CASSLRGFRTSGGPQETQYF
TRBJ2-1 | 12 | TRBV11-3 | - | CASSRSDNEQFF
TRBJ2-7 | 15 | TRBV11-2 | TRBD1 | CASSSLKGQTYEQYF
TRBJ2-2 | 13 | TRBV2 | - | CASTGRATGELFF
TRBJ1-4 | 14 | TRBV9 | TRBD1 | CASSVDRGNEKLFF
TRBJ2-5 | 15 | TRBV6-5 | TRBD2 | CASSGTSGGYETQYF
TRBJ1-1 | 15 | TRBV14 | - | CASSQEYGGVTEAFF
TRBJ2-7 | 13 | TRBV10-1 | - | CAKKDREGYEQYF
TRBJ2-2 | 14 | TRBV29-1 | - | CSVLSQGGTGELFF
TRBJ2-1 | 15 | TRBV11-3 | TRBD2 | CASSLVAGGRNEQFF
TRBJ2-7 | 14 | TRBV5-4 | TRBD1 | CASSPGTGPYEQYF
TRBJ2-5 | 14 | TRBV7-2 | - | CASSGRGPQETQYF
TRBJ1-1 | 15 | TRBV7-2 | - | CASSPPPGWDTEAFF
TRBJ1-2 | 15 | TRBV4-1 | - | CASSRGEGANYGYTF
TRBJ2-3 | 14 | TRBV18 | TRBD2 | CASSQASGMSTQYF
TRBJ2-5 | 19 | TRBV27 | TRBD2 | CASTPMPPTSGGARETQYF
TRBJ2-1 | 14 | TRBV11-2 | TRBD2 | CASSLAGGPYEQFF
TRBJ1-2 | 11 | TRBV29-1 | - | CSVLGSYGYTF
TRBJ2-7 | 17 | TRBV5-1 | TRBD1 | CASSLKLQGASSYEQYF
TRBJ2-5 | 16 | TRBV5-1 | - | CASSSGLGLAGETQYF
TRBJ2-3 | 16 | TRBV5-1 | - | CASRDGTSGRTDTQYF
TRBJ2-7 | 17 | TRBV11-3 | TRBD1 | CASSSQGSGTGNYEQYF
TRBJ1-4 | 17 | TRBV4-3 | - | CASSQDWLQVLNEKLFF
TRBJ2-1 | 14 | TRBV7-2 | TRBD2 | CASSWRGGYNEQFF
TRBJ2-1 | 15 | TRBV2 | - | CASSPGVSAYNEQFF
TRBJ2-5 | 15 | TRBV29-1 | TRBD2 | CSESGLAASHVGQYF